This paragraph reports one T cell receptor (beta chain). What antigen it recognizes has not been identified. No per-base quality is available; no much larger clone lies one base away. These data belong to a study of blood T cell repertoires in COVID-19 (TCRdb year 2020). The study in broad terms: Collaborator samples came from the United States, Italy and Spain and covered acute and convalescent phases of COVID-19. The material from the prospective study consisted of cDNA or gDNA derived from T cells, B-cell-depleted T cells, or PBMCs. The dataset comprised deeply sampled blood TCRbeta repertoires from subjects exposed to, actively infected with, or recovered from COVID-19. The repertoires were released in a freely available public database meant as a resource for research on the immune response to SARS-CoV-2. The samples were drawn from the first 160 participants of the ongoing ImmuneRACE study and from over 950 subjects provided by 6 global collaborators. Nearly every sample came with metadata listing a de-identified subject ID, COVID-19 status, age in years and sex. Where available, HLA class I and class II types were taken from metadata supplied by the sample provider and were not determined by assay-based typing. Findings and caveats that apply to the study as a whole: Clinical and demographic metadata were provided uncurated, with the amount varying by source and participant.

TCRbeta CDR3 regions were amplified from genomic DNA by means of the immunoSEQ Assay, a bias-controlled multiplex PCR. As for the original processing: The number of nucleated cells in each sample was estimated from the amplification of reference gene primers within the assay. To quantify the absolute abundance of each unique TCRbeta CDR3 rearrangement, sequence reads were collapsed and filtered. For each sample, productive Simpson clonality was calculated as the square root of Simpson's diversity index over productive rearrangements. The source is immuneACCESS, and TCRdb retained only in-frame sequences with V and J called. Part of the clones is not carried over; for the studies checked, unresolved V genes explain less than half of this, and the remainder is unexplained. That table gives V, J and clone size, and the DNA gave D and trimming. Counted in this sample were a few hundred thousand clones; 85% to 90% of them appeared once. In total, the top ten clones hold 2.5% to 3% of the sample.

Looking up the germline V gene yields CDR1 SNHLY and CDR2 FYNNEI. V loses 2 bases of germline sequence and J loses 6 bases, and the interval between the two ends is 16 bases. The CDR3 starts with the cysteine, ends with the phenylalanine, and has 15 residues. The kept DNA is CDR3 alone, 45 bases in frame from the first base. Participants in the prospective study were enrolled through a virtual design, were aged about 18 to 90 years, and lived in roughly 24 United States geographic areas. In the prospective study, participants were assigned to cohorts based on the clinical history participants reported in a screening survey and a study questionnaire. Exposed participants were defined as having been in contact with someone with a PCR-confirmed or clinician-diagnosed COVID-19 case within 2 weeks of study entry. In the prospective study, whole blood, serum and a nasopharyngeal or oropharyngeal swab were collected from each participant by mobile phlebotomists. Additional blood draws and questionnaires over an approximately two-month period could optionally be provided by prospective study participants. Prospective study blood samples were shipped either frozen or at room temperature before DNA extraction.

The chain is made from TRBV2 and TRBJ1-2, and the D gene may be TRBD1, 5 bases matching. The sequence was obtained from a woman in her forties or fifties who had been exposed to COVID-19. Sequenced sample: PBMCs or T cells enriched from blood (not recorded which). The CDR3 reads CASSEYDRFSHGYTF. The DNA sequence is TGTGCCAGCAGTGAATATGACAGATTCTCCCATGGCTACACCTTC.